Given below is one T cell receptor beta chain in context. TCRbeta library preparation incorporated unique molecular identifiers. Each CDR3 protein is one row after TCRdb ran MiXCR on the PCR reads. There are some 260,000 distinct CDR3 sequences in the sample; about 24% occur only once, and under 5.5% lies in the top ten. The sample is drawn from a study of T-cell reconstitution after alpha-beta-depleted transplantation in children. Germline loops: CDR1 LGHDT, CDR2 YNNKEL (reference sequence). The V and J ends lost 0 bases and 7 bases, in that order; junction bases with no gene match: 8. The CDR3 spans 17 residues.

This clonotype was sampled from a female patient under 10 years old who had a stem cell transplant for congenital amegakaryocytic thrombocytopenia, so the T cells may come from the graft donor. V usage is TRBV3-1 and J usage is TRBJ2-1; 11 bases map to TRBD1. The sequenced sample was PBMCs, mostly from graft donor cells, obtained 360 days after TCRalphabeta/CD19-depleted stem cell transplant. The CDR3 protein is CASSQDLWDRGKNEQFF. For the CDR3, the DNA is TGTGCCAGCAGCCAAGATCTGTGGGACAGGGGGAAAAATGAGCAGTTCTTC.